The sequence of this TCR beta chain was determined in a study of CXCR3-negative and CXCR3-positive naive CD8 T cells (dated by TCRdb to the late 2010s). Background for the entire study: In total, about 140 million TRB reads were obtained, or roughly 1.5 +/- 0.3 million reads per library. The diversity and physicochemical repertoire analyses included 11 donors pooled from two independent experiments. The TRBV-TRBJ cluster analysis covered naive subsets from several donors and memory cells from 3 donors. The paper's findings and limits, for the study overall: TRB CDR3s from CXCR3-positive naive cells showed higher hydrophobicity (lower Kidera factor 4), lower energy, and higher strength and volume indices than CXCR3-negative naive cells. Comparably high repertoire diversity was found in both naive subsets, whereas much lower repertoire diversity was found in memory CD8+ T cells. Similar TRBV-TRBJ usage was shown by naive CXCR3-negative and CXCR3-positive cells from the same donor, whereas distinct patterns were shown by memory cells. Freshly isolated PBMCs were used for most assays because CXCR3 expression went down partially after cryopreservation. Because surface CD5, which is linked to self-reactivity in mice, was comparable between the naive subsets, TCR interaction strength was also inferred from the physicochemical properties of TRB CDR3s.

Reads for this sample came from a NextSeq 550. The Human TCR Profiling Kit (MiLaboratory) was used to make UMI-labeled 5' RACE TRB cDNA libraries. cDNA synthesis used the entire amount of extracted RNA, and PCR amplification then used the entire amount of cDNA produced. Libraries were prepared in parallel with an identical number of PCR cycles. The study's processing was this. About 54,000 +/- 9,700 unique UMI-labeled TRB cDNA molecules per library were extracted with MIGEC and MiXCR, with at least two reads per UMI required. Each library averaged 40,000 +/- 10,000 functional in-frame TRB CDR3 nucleotide clonotypes without stop codons. After each sample was downsampled to 5000 UMI-labeled TRB molecules, VDJtools was used to calculate diversity metrics such as normalized Shannon-Wiener and Chao1. VDJtools computed clonotype-size-weighted physicochemical properties of the central five CDR3 residues: interaction energy, strength, volume and Kidera factor 4. After reprocessing by TCRdb, each CDR3 protein sequence is one entry, and no DNA is given. TCRdb, not the authors, supplied the V and J calls. This sample's table has entries for fewer than 80,000 distinct CDR3 sequences. The ten top clones hold approximately 1.5% of the sample.

Each CD8+ T cell subset was flow-sorted in triplicate, with 250,000 to 350,000 cells per subset placed directly into RLT lysis buffer. To keep memory contaminants out, a stringent definition of naive CD8+ T cells was applied: CD45RO-CCR7+CD27+CD95-. Using standard density gradient centrifugation, peripheral blood mononuclear cells were isolated from buffy coats. Naive CXCR3-negative and CXCR3-positive CD8+ T cells were flow-sorted on a FACSAria III. Total RNA was extracted from sorted cells using an RNeasy Mini Kit. As to this clonotype: Its cognate antigen has yet to be identified.

The CDR3 contains 16 residues, cysteine and phenylalanine counted. No DNA accompanies this entry. CDR1 and CDR2, per the germline V gene, are MDHEN and SYDVKM. The sequence derives from a human donor in good health. Some clones in this sample may be carry-over from other donors' samples. The chain is encoded by TRBV28 joined to TRBJ1-5; TCRdb calls TRBD1, which cannot be checked without DNA. The sample comprised naive CXCR3- CD8+ T cells from blood. Interpreted using the paper, the cell subset or site label stands for: CD45RO-CCR7+CD27+CD95- naive CD8+ T cells lacking CXCR3 (TNR3-). The CDR3 protein: CASSFIWGGSNQPQHF.